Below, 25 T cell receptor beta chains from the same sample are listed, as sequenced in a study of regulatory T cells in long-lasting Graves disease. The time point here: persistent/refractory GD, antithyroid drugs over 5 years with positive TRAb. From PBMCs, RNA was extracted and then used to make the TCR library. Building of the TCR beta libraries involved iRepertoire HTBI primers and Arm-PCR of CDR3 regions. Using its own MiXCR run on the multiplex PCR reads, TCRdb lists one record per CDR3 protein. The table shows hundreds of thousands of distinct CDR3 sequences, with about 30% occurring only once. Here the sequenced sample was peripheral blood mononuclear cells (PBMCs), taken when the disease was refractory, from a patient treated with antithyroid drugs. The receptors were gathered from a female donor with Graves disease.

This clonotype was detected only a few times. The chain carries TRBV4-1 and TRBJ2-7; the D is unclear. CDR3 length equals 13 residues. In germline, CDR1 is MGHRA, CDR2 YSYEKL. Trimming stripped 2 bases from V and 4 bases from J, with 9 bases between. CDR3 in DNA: TGCGCCAGCAGCCAAAACCAGGTATACGAGCAGTACTTC. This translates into CASSQNQVYEQYF.

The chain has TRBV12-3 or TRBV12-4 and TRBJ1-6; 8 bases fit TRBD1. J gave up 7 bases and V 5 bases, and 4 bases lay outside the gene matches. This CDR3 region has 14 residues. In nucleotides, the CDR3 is TGTGCCAGCAGTCGCAGGGGGCGAAATTCACCCCTCCACTTT. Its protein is CASSRRGRNSPLHF.

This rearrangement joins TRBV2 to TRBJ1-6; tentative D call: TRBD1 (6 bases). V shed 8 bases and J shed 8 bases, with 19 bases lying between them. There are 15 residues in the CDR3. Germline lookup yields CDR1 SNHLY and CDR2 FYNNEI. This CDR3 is CASCPRGANDSPLHF. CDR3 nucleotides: TGTGCCAGCTGCCCTCGGGGGGCGAATGATTCACCCCTCCACTTT.

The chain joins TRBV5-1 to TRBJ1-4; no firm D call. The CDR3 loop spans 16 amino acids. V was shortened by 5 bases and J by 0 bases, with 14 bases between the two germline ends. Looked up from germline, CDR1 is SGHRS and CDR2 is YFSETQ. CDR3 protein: CASRPSDGATNEKLFF. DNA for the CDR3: TGCGCCAGCAGACCTTCCGACGGCGCAACTAATGAAAAACTGTTTTTT.

CDR3 residues: CASSLGPINEKLFF. The CDR3 coding sequence is TGTGCCAGCAGCTTGGGACCGATTAATGAAAAACTGTTTTTT. The chain employs TRBV5-4 and TRBJ1-4; D gene uncertain. The V gene's germline CDR1 is SGHNT and CDR2 YYREEE (reference sequence). Trimming took off 0 bases at V and 4 bases at J, with 7 bases between the two ends. This CDR3 contains 14 residues.

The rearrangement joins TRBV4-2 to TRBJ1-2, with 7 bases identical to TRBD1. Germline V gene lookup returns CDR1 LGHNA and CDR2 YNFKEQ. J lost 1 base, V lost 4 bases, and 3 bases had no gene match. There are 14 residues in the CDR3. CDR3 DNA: TGTGCCAGCAGCCCCAGGGGGGTTAACTATGGCTACACCTTC. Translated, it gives CASSPRGVNYGYTF.

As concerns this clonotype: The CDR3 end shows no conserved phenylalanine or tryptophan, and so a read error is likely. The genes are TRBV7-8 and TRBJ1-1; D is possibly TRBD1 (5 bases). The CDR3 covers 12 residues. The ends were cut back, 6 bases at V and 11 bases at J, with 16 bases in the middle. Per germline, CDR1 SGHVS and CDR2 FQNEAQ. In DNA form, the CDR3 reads TGTGCCAGCAGTACCACAGGAATGTGGGCTTTCCTT. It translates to CASSTTGMWAFL.

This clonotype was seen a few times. DNA of the CDR3: TGTGCCAGCAGCCGAACTAGCGCCGGCTACGAGCAGTACTTC. This gives the protein CASSRTSAGYEQYF. The rearrangement joins TRBV7-6 to TRBJ2-7, with 7 bases that match TRBD2. The germline gives CDR1 SGHVS, CDR2 FNYEAQ. This CDR3 has 14 residues. With 5 bases clipped from V and 3 bases from J, the junction kept 7 bases outside the gene matches.

This CDR3 is CASSVGAGSEDEQYF. CDR3 nucleotide sequence: TGTGCCAGCAGCGTAGGAGCAGGGAGCGAGGACGAGCAGTACTTC. The J gene is TRBJ2-7, the V gene TRBV9; D may match TRBD1 or TRBD2 (5 bases each). Looked up from germline, CDR1 is SGDLS and CDR2 is YYNGEE. Between the trimmed V and J ends, which lost 0 bases and 5 bases, there was a span of 15 bases. The CDR3 sequence is 15 residues long.

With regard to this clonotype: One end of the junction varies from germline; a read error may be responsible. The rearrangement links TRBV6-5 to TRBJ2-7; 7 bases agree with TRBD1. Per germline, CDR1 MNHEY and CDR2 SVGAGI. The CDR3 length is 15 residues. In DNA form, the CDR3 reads TGTGCCGGCAGTTACTCTTCACGACAGGGCGACGAGCGGTACTTC. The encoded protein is CAGSYSSRQGDERYF.

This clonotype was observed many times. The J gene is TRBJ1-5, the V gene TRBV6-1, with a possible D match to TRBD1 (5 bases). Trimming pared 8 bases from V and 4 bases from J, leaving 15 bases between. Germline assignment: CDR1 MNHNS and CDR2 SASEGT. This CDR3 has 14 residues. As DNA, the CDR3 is TGTGCCAGCGTGGACACCACGTCAAATCAGCCCCAGCATTTT. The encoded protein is CASVDTTSNQPQHF.

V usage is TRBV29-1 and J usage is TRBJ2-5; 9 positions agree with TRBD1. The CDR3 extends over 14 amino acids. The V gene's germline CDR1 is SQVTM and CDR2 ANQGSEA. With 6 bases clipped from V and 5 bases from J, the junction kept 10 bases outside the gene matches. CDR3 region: CSVLTGGQEETQYF. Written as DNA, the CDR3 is TGCAGCGTCTTAACAGGGGGCCAGGAGGAGACCCAGTACTTC. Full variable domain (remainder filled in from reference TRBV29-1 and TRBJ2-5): SAVISQKPSRDICQRGTSLTIQCQVDSQVTMMFWYRQQPGQSLTLIATANQGSEATYESGFVIDKFPISRPNLTFSTLTVSNMSPEDSSIYLCSVLTGGQEETQYFGPGTRLLVL.

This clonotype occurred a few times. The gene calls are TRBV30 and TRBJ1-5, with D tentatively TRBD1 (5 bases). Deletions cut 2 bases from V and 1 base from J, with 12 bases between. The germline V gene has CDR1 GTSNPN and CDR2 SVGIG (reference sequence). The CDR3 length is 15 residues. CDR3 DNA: TGTGCCTGGAGTACCATGGGGGGGAGCAATCAGCCCCAGCATTTT. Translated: CAWSTMGGSNQPQHF.

The CDR3 nucleotides read TGCAGCGTTGTGGGGGCAGAGGGGACGAACACTGAAGCTTTCTTT. Translating gives CSVVGAEGTNTEAFF. This chain joins TRBV29-1 and TRBJ1-1, with a weak D call TRBD1 (6 bases). Trimming cost V 4 bases and J 1 base, with 16 bases left between them. This CDR3 spans 15 amino acids. In germline, CDR1 is SQVTM, CDR2 ANQGSEA.

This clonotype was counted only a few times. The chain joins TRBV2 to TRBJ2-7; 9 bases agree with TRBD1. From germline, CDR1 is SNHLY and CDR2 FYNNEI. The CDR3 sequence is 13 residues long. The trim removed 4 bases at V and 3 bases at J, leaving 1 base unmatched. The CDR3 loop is CASSGQGVYEQYF. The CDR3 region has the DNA TGTGCCAGCAGTGGACAGGGGGTCTACGAGCAGTACTTC.

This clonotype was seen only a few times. CDR3 in amino acids: CASSINGPGELFF. CDR3 DNA: TGTGCCAGCAGCATCAACGGGCCCGGGGAGCTGTTTTTT. The J gene is TRBJ2-2, the V gene TRBV11-2; D is unclear. The CDR3 runs 13 residues. The germline V and J ends were trimmed by 5 bases and 6 bases, with 10 bases remaining between them. Germline assignment: CDR1 SGHAT and CDR2 FQNNGV.

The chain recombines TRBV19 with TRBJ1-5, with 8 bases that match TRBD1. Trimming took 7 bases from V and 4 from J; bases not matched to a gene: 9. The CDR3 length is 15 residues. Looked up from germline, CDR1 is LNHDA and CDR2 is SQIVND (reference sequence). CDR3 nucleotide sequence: TGTGCCAGTATCCAGACAGGGGTCAGAAATCAGCCCCAGCATTTT. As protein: CASIQTGVRNQPQHF.

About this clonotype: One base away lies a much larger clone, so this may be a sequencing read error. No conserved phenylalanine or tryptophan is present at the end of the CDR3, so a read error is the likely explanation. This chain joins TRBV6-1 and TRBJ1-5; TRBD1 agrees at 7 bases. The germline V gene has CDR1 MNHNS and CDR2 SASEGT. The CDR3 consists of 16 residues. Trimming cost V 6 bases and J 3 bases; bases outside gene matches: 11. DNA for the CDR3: TGTGCCAGCAGACCAATCACAGGGGCTTTCAATCAGCCCCAGCATTCT. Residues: CASRPITGAFNQPQHS.

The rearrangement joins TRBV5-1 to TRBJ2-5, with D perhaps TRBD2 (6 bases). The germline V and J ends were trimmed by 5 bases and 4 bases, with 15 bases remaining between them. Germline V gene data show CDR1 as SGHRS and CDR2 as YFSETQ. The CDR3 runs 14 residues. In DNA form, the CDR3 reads TGCGCCAGCAGTTCGGAGGGCCGAAGAGAGACCCAGTACTTC. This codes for CASSSEGRRETQYF.

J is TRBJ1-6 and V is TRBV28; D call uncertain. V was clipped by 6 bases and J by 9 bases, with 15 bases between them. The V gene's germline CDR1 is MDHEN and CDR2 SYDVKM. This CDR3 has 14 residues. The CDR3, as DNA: TGTGCCAGCAGGCGAGAGGGTCGGCCTTCACCCCTCCACTTT. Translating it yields CASRREGRPSPLHF.

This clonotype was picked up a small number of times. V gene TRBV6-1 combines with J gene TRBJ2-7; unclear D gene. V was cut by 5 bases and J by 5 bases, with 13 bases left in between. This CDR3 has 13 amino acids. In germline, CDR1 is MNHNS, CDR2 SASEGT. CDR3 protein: CASSTLLRHEQYF. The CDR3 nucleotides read TGTGCCAGCAGTACCCTGTTGAGGCACGAGCAGTACTTC.

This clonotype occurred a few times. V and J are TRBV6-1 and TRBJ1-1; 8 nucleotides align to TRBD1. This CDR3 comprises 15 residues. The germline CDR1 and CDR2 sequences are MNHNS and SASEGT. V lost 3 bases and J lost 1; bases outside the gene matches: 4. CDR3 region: CASSEDRASNTEAFF. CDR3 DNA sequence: TGTGCCAGCAGTGAGGACAGGGCGTCGAACACTGAAGCTTTCTTT.

CDR3 amino acids: CASSPIKTGSYGYTF. The CDR3 nucleotides read TGTGCCAGCAGTCCCATTAAGACGGGGAGCTATGGCTACACCTTC. The chain uses TRBV6-1 and TRBJ1-2; D ambiguous. This CDR3 is built from 15 residues. Germline CDR1 is MNHNS and CDR2 is SASEGT. V was cut by 5 bases and J by 4 bases, with 17 bases left in between.

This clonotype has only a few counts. As DNA, the CDR3 is TGCAGTGCCGTCGCGGGACAGTCCTATAATTCACCCCTCCACTTT. Translating it yields CSAVAGQSYNSPLHF. The chain joins TRBV20-1 to TRBJ1-6, with TRBD1 identical over 7 bases. The V and J ends lost 6 bases and 1 base, in that order; junction bases with no gene match: 6. CDR3 length: 15 amino acids. Germline V gives CDR1 DFQATT, CDR2 SNEGSKA (reference sequence).

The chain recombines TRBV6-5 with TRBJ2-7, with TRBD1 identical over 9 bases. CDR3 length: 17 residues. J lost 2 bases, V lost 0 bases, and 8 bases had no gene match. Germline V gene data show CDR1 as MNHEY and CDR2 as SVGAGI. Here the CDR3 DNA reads TGTGCCAGCAGTTACTCCGTGATACAGGGGGCTCCCTACGAGCAGTACTTC. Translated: CASSYSVIQGAPYEQYF.